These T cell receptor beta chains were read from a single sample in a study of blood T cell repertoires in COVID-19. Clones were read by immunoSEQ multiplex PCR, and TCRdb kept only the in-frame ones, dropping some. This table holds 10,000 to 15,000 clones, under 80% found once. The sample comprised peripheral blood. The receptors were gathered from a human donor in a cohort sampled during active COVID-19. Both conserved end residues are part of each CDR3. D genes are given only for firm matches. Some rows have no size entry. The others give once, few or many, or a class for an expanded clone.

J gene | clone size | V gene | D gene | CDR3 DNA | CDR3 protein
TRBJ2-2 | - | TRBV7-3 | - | TGTGCCAGCAGCTTTGAGGGTGCGGACACCGGGGAGCTGTTTTTT | CASSFEGADTGELFF
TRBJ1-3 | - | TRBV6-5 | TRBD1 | TGTGCCAGCAGCCTGGACAGGGCCACTGGAAACACCATATATTTT | CASSLDRATGNTIYF
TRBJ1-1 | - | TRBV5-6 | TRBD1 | TGTGCCAGCAGCGCGAACAGGGGGCGGTACACTGAAGCTTTCTTT | CASSANRGRYTEAFF
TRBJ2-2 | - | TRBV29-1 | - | TGCAGCGGGCGAACAACAGGGACCGGGGAGCTGTTTTTT | CSGRTTGTGELFF
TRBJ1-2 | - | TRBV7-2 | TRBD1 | TGTGCCAGCAGCTTATCCGGGACAGGGTACGGTGGCTACACCTTC | CASSLSGTGYGGYTF
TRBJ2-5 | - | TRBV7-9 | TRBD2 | TGTGCCAGCAGCCGCCTAAGGAGCGGGGGGCACCAAGAGACCCAGTACTTC | CASSRLRSGGHQETQYF
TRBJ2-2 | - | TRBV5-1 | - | TGCGCCAGCAGCTTTCGGCAGGGAGGTACCGGGGAGCTGTTTTTT | CASSFRQGGTGELFF
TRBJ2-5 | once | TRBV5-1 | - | TGCGCCAGCAGCCTGGGCCCAGGCCAAGAGACCCAGTACTTC | CASSLGPGQETQYF
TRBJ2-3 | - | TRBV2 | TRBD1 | TGTGCCAGCGGGGGGACAGGGAGCACAGATACGCAGTATTTT | CASGGTGSTDTQYF
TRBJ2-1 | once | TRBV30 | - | TGTGCCTGGAGTGTACTCTACAATGAGCAGTTCTTC | CAWSVLYNEQFF
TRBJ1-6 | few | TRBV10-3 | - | TGTGCCATCAGCAGCTCCTATAATTCACCCCTCCACTTT | CAISSSYNSPLHF
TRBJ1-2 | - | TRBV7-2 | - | TGTGCCAGCAGCTTAGGGGCAGGGCTAGGCTATGGCTACACCTTC | CASSLGAGLGYGYTF
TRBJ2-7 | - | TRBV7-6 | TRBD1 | TGTGCCAGCAGCCTAGCTCCCCCCCAGGGGGCGTCCTACGAGCAGTACTTC | CASSLAPPQGASYEQYF
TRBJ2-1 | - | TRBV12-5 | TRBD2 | TGTGCTAGTGGATCTCCGGGGGGGGACCAAAATTACAATGAGCAGTTCTTC | CASGSPGGDQNYNEQFF
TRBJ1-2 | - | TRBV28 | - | TGTGCCAGCAGTTGGGGGGACTATGGCTACACCTTC | CASSWGDYGYTF
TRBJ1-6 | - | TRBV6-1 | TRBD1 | TGTGCCAGCAGTGAAGAGCCGACAGGGGGCTGGAATTCACCCCTCCACTTT | CASSEEPTGGWNSPLHF
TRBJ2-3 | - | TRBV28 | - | TGTGCCAGCAGAACAAGCACAGATACGCAGTATTTT | CASRTSTDTQYF
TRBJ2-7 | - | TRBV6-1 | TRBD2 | TGTGCCAGCAGTGAAGCTATGGGACTAGCGGGGAAATACGAGCAGTACTTC | CASSEAMGLAGKYEQYF
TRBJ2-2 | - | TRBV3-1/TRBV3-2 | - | TGTGCCAGCAGCCAAGATGTCAATGGGGAGCTGTTTTTT | CASSQDVNGELFF
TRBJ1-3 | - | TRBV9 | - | TGTGCCAGCAGCGCGGGGGACGGAAACACCATATATTTT | CASSAGDGNTIYF
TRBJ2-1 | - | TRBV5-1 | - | TGCGCCAGCAGCCAGGACAGTTCCTACAATGAGCAGTTCTTC | CASSQDSSYNEQFF
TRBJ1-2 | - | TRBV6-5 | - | TGTGCCACCAAAGGCCGTGGGGCAGGGCGCTATGGCTACACCTTC | CATKGRGAGRYGYTF
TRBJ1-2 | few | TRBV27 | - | TGTGCCAGCATAGCGCGGCAGTCCTTCTATGGCTACACCTTC | CASIARQSFYGYTF
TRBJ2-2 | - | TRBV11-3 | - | TGTGCCAGCAGCCCTAGCTTAACCACCGGGGAGCTGTTTTTT | CASSPSLTTGELFF
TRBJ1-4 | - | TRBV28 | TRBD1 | TGTGCCAGCACCACCCCAGGGACAGGGAATGAAAAACTGTTTTTT | CASTTPGTGNEKLFF
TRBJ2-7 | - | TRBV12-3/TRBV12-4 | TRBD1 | TGTGCCAGCAGTTTGGGACAGAGAAACGAGCAGTACTTC | CASSLGQRNEQYF
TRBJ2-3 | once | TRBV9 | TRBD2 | TGTGCCAGCAGCTCAAGCGGGAGCGACACAGATACGCAGTATTTT | CASSSSGSDTDTQYF
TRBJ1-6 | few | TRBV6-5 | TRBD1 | TGTGCCACATGCGGACAGGGAGGGTATTCACCCCTCCACTTT | CATCGQGGYSPLHF
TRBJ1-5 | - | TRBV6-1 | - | TGTGCCAGCAGTGCCTCCGGGGGGGCCGGGGGGAATCAGCCCCAGCATTTT | CASSASGGAGGNQPQHF
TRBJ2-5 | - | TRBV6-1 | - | TGTGCCAGCAGTGTAGCAGGGGCGCAGGAGACCCAGTACTTC | CASSVAGAQETQYF
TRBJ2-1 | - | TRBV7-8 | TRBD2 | TGTGCCAGCAGCGAGTATGCTAGCGGGGGGTTCTACAATGAGCAGTTCTTC | CASSEYASGGFYNEQFF
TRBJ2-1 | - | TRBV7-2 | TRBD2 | TGTGCCAGCAGCTTAACTAGCGGGGCCGACAATGAGCAGTTCTTC | CASSLTSGADNEQFF
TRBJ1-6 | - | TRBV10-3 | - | TGTGCCATCAAGGACTTCCTCCGGGATTCACCCCTCCACTTT | CAIKDFLRDSPLHF